This T cell receptor beta chain is from a study of response to subunit inactivated influenza vaccine. Findings of the study overall: It was the authors' suggestion that each seasonal influenza vaccination recruits few new T cells.

TCRdb reanalysed the RT-PCR reads using MiXCR and keeps one entry per CDR3 protein. This sample has approximately 500,000 distinct CDR3 sequences, with 10% to 15% found just once. This CDR3 is built from 19 residues. The V gene's germline CDR1 is KGHDR and CDR2 SFDVKD. The trim removed 1 base at V and 4 bases at J, leaving 13 bases unmatched. The table lists this clonotype with a few counts. Its antigen is unknown. The sequenced sample was PBMCs from blood, obtained roughly 46 days after vaccination. V is TRBV24-1 and J is TRBJ2-1; 9 bases match TRBD2. The TCR was taken from a man between 45 and 60 years old who received an inactivated influenza vaccine. CDR3 sequence reads: CATSDLSLTSGEGYNEQFF. Written as DNA, the CDR3 is TGTGCCACCAGTGATTTAAGTTTGACTAGCGGAGAAGGATACAATGAGCAGTTCTTC.